The entry below describes one TCR beta chain. The method was immunoSEQ multiplex PCR; TCRdb's version includes in-frame clones alone and lacks a portion of them. Altogether about 51,000 clones are present, about four fifths being singletons, with the ten largest covering 10%. Germline V gene data show CDR1 as SGHRS and CDR2 as YFSETQ. Trimming cost V 5 bases and J 2 bases, with 19 bases left between them. The CDR3 is 16 residues long. This entry is derived from a study of control samples from healthy donors and cancer patients. This clonotype was sampled from a man between 65 and 85 years old in good health. The V call is TRBV5-1, the J call TRBJ2-5, with a possible D match to TRBD2 (6 bases). The material sequenced was blood. This CDR3 is CASSPFFPGEQETQYF. The CDR3 coding sequence is TGCGCCAGCAGTCCATTTTTTCCGGGGGAGCAAGAGACCCAGTACTTC.